What follows is one T cell receptor beta chain and its context. Its antigen is undetermined. CDR1 is SGDLS and CDR2 is YYNGEE in the germline V gene. V dropped 0 bases and J dropped 2 bases, with 9 bases sitting between them. The CDR3 length is 15 residues. Time point in this sample: blood 2 weeks post-SBRT. Noted treatment: 15 Gy SBRT to primary tumor, nephrectomy 4 weeks later. This record belongs to a study of radiation and T cells in renal cell carcinoma. Study-wide findings and caveats: From baseline, blood top tumor clonotypes peaked at 2 weeks post-radiation.

Clones were read by immunoSEQ multiplex PCR, and TCRdb kept only the in-frame ones, dropping some. Among about 150,000 clones, 80% to 90% were seen once, and the ten largest hold over 10%. Sequenced here: blood, sampled from a patient whose treatment included radiotherapy and nephrectomy. The chain is built from TRBV9 and TRBJ1-3; D possibly corresponds to TRBD1 (5 bases). The sequence derives from a woman aged 45 to 65 with renal cell carcinoma. CDR3 nucleotides: TGTGCCAGCAGCGTAGATACGGACACTGGAAACACCATATATTTT. This codes for CASSVDTDTGNTIYF.